The clone carrying this T cell receptor beta chain was counted a few times. Primed by a sample-barcoded 5' primer and a J-beta primer mix, a second PCR proceeded for roughly 7 to 11 cycles. TCRdb analysed the 5' RACE reads with MiXCR anew, one entry per CDR3 protein. This sample carries 780,000 or so distinct CDR3 sequences, more than 55% of them seen once, and the ten largest clones take roughly 25%. Germline CDR1 and CDR2: SEHNR and FQNEAQ (reference sequence). With V trimmed by 0 bases and J by 8 bases, 1 base remained unmatched. The CDR3 consists of 13 residues. The data stem from a study of blood T cells in healthy people across ages.

The sequenced sample consisted of blood. The clonotype was recovered from a man in his forties in good health. The J gene is TRBJ1-2, the V gene TRBV7-9, with 9 bases matching TRBD1. The CDR3 here is CASSLADRGGYTF. CDR3 bases: TGTGCCAGCAGCTTAGCGGACAGGGGAGGCTACACCTTC.